This T cell receptor beta chain derives from a study of type 1 regulatory T cells. Background on the study: T-allo10 is a Tr1-enriched, alloantigen-specific CD4 T cell product made in vitro.

One entry per CDR3 protein, called by TCRdb with MiXCR from the reads. The sample includes roughly 40,000 distinct CDR3 sequences, more than 10% of them seen just once. Study-wide results and caveats: Type 1 regulatory T cells had a more restricted TCR repertoire than non-type 1 regulatory T cells.

This CDR3 is 13 amino acids long. Trimming removed 3 bases at V and 10 bases at J, with 13 bases between. In its sample, this clonotype was seen many times. The antigen remains unidentified. This sequence was found in a human donor in good health. This sequence joins TRBV12-3 or TRBV12-4 and TRBJ1-3; the D gene is possibly TRBD1 (5 bases). Sequencing was carried out using cultured non-Tr1 T cells, either the whole culture or a sorted T cell fraction (not recorded which). The CDR3 loop is CASSLAGPITIYF. The CDR3 region has the DNA TGTGCCAGCAGTTTGGCGGGGCCTATTACCATATATTTT.